This paragraph covers one TCR beta chain sequence. This was the immunoSEQ v3 assay. Measured with immunoSEQ multiplex PCR; TCRdb has only the in-frame clones, and not every one. Here the sample spans approximately 60,000 clones, more than 80% being singletons. The entry originates in a study of TIL therapy for anti-PD-1-resistant metastatic lung cancer. Across the whole study: Patients then received nivolumab; progressors got lymphodepletion, TIL and IL-2. Half of patients were current or former smokers.

The J segment lost 6 bases and the V segment lost 0 bases, leaving 3 bases of the junction unmatched. The CDR3 spans 14 residues. Germline values: CDR1 SGHTA, CDR2 FQGNSA. The time point is: pre-treatment sample, taken before nivolumab and TIL therapy. Enrollment ran from October 2017 to January 2020. Sequenced material: blood, taken at baseline. This chain links TRBV7-2 with TRBJ2-3, with 7 bases that match TRBD2. The sequence was collected from a person aged 25 to 80 with non-small cell lung cancer. The CDR3 protein is CASSLAGGVDTQYF. CDR3 DNA sequence: TGTGCCAGCAGCTTAGCGGGGGGGGTGGATACGCAGTATTTT.